Following are 32 T cell receptor beta chains from one sample sequenced in a study of blood T cell repertoires in COVID-19. The protocol was immunoSEQ multiplex PCR, while the TCRdb copy is restricted to in-frame clones and leaves out a portion. The table records around 41,000 clones, 80% to 90% of them present only once. Sequenced input: peripheral blood. The receptor set was obtained from a woman older than 75 with active or convalescent COVID-19.

This chain links TRBV18 with TRBJ1-5; 12 bases fit TRBD1. The CDR3 has 16 amino acids. Losses at the gene ends were 3 bases for V and 7 bases for J; bases not matched to a gene: 7. Germline loops: CDR1 KGHSH, CDR2 LQKENI. The CDR3 is CASSPPGQGAVQPQHF. Here the CDR3 DNA reads TGTGCCAGCTCACCGCCGGGACAGGGGGCGGTCCAGCCCCAGCATTTT.

The V call is TRBV7-9, the J call TRBJ1-1; D is uncertain. Germline CDR1 and CDR2: SEHNR and FQNEAQ (reference sequence). Trimming removed 5 bases from V and 0 bases from J, with 10 bases in between. CDR3 length: 14 amino acids. CDR3 amino acids: CASSLSSMNTEAFF. Written as DNA, the CDR3 is TGTGCCAGCAGCCTATCCTCGATGAACACTGAAGCTTTCTTT.

This clone occurred many times. The chain is built from TRBV7-2 and TRBJ2-2, with 7 bases aligning to TRBD1. Per the germline V gene, CDR1 is SGHTA and CDR2 is FQGNSA. CDR3 length: 15 residues. V was clipped by 4 bases and J by 4 bases; unmatched bases: 6. The CDR3: CASSWVAGGTGELFF. CDR3 DNA sequence: TGTGCCAGCAGCTGGGTGGCAGGGGGCACCGGGGAGCTGTTTTTT.

The chain recombines TRBV19 with TRBJ2-7; a possible D gene is TRBD1 (6 bases). The CDR3 spans 16 residues. CDR1 and CDR2 from the germline V gene are LNHDA and SQIVND (reference sequence). The V end lost 6 bases, the J end lost 0 bases, and 18 bases lay between the germline ends. In nucleotides, the CDR3 is TGTGCCAGTAGCCCAGTCCGGGACATAGGCTCCTACGAGCAGTACTTC. It encodes CASSPVRDIGSYEQYF.

V gene TRBV5-1 combines with J gene TRBJ1-5; D call uncertain. The germline CDR1 and CDR2 sequences are SGHRS and YFSETQ. The CDR3 consists of 13 residues. The V end was cut by 0 bases, the J end by 5 bases, with 6 bases between. The CDR3 region is CASSLDIDQPQHF. The CDR3, as DNA: TGCGCCAGCAGCTTGGACATCGATCAGCCCCAGCATTTT.

V and J are TRBV7-8 and TRBJ1-4; 7 positions agree with TRBD1. The CDR3 runs to 15 residues. With V trimmed by 5 bases and J by 4 bases, 7 bases remained unmatched. Germline CDR1 and CDR2: SGHVS and FQNEAQ. CDR3 amino acids: CASSTDRDFNEKLFF. CDR3 sequence (DNA): TGTGCCAGCAGCACTGACAGGGACTTTAATGAAAAACTGTTTTTT.

This clone has a single count. The chain combines TRBV27 with TRBJ1-2, with D possibly matching TRBD1 (6 bases). Trimming removed 2 bases from V and 8 bases from J, with 12 bases in between. In germline, CDR1 is MNHEY, CDR2 SMNVEV (reference sequence). The CDR3 consists of 13 residues. CDR3 loop: CASSLRTTGGYTF. Here the CDR3 DNA reads TGTGCCAGCAGTTTAAGAACGACAGGAGGCTACACCTTC.

V usage is TRBV9 and J usage is TRBJ2-5, with 7 bases aligning to TRBD2. Germline V gene lookup returns CDR1 SGDLS and CDR2 YYNGEE. This CDR3 is 15 amino acids long. Unmatched junction bases numbered 8, after V lost 4 bases and J lost 2 bases. In nucleotides, the CDR3 is TGTGCCAGCAGCCTCCTCGGACTAGAACAAGAGACCCAGTACTTC. Translated: CASSLLGLEQETQYF.

V usage is TRBV6-5 and J usage is TRBJ2-7, with 12 bases aligning to TRBD2. Trimming took 6 bases from V and 9 from J; bases not matched to a gene: 6. The germline V gene encodes CDR1 MNHEY and CDR2 SVGAGI. This CDR3 has 13 residues. The CDR3 reads CASRASGRVRQYF. The CDR3 DNA sequence: TGTGCCAGCAGGGCTAGCGGGAGGGTTAGGCAGTACTTC.

V and J are TRBV19 and TRBJ1-1; a possible D gene is TRBD1 (5 bases). V was cut by 5 bases and J by 4 bases, with 14 bases left in between. Germline values: CDR1 LNHDA, CDR2 SQIVND (reference sequence). This CDR3 has 14 residues. The CDR3 region has the DNA TGTGCCAGTAGTTTCAGGGATGTGGGCACTGAAGCTTTCTTT. Protein: CASSFRDVGTEAFF.

The V and J genes are TRBV7-6 and TRBJ2-1; tentatively, D is TRBD1 (6 bases). The CDR3 extends over 12 amino acids. In germline, CDR1 is SGHVS, CDR2 FNYEAQ. With 6 bases removed from V and 15 bases from J, the gap between germline ends came to 18 bases. CDR3 loop: CASRNFTGSPFF. The CDR3 DNA sequence: TGTGCCAGCAGAAACTTCACAGGGAGTCCGTTCTTC.

The rearrangement joins TRBV28 to TRBJ1-5; no clear D. Trimming stripped 4 bases from V and 0 bases from J, with 7 bases between. The CDR3 is made up of 14 amino acids. The germline CDR1 and CDR2 sequences are MDHEN and SYDVKM. The CDR3 region has the DNA TGTGCCAGCAGTTCAGATTTTAGCAATCAGCCCCAGCATTTT. It translates to CASSSDFSNQPQHF.

V usage is TRBV21-1 and J usage is TRBJ1-1. TRBV21-1 is termed a pseudogene. The CDR3 totals 19 residues. CDR3 in amino acids: CASSTGGTDRTNTNTEAFF. The CDR3 DNA is TGTGCCAGCAGCACTGGGGGGACCGACCGAACCAATACGAACACTGAAGCTTTCTTT.

Here the CDR3 reads CASSLLAGSYSYEQYF. CDR3 coding DNA: TGTGCCAGCAGTTTATTAGCGGGTTCCTACTCCTACGAGCAGTACTTC. This chain uses TRBV28 with TRBJ2-7; TRBD2 matches 7 bases. The CDR3 consists of 16 residues. The V segment lost 1 base and the J segment 0 bases; nucleotides outside the gene matches: 6. Germline CDR1 reads MDHEN; CDR2 reads SYDVKM.

This clone was seen only a few times. The rearrangement links TRBV9 to TRBJ2-7; D possibly corresponds to TRBD2 (6 bases). Germline V gene data show CDR1 as SGDLS and CDR2 as YYNGEE. The V and J ends lost 3 bases and 3 bases respectively, with 16 bases between them. The CDR3 is 15 amino acids. CDR3 bases: TGTGCCAGCAGCGAGGGTGGGGACTCCCTCTACGAGCAGTACTTC. Its translation is CASSEGGDSLYEQYF.

In DNA form, the CDR3 reads TGTGCCAGCAGCCGTGGGACCTCGAGGGGGACTGAAGCTTTCTTT. This sequence encodes CASSRGTSRGTEAFF. The rearrangement links TRBV7-8 to TRBJ1-1, with TRBD1 as a possible D gene (6 bases). Germline CDR1 and CDR2: SGHVS and FQNEAQ. V lost 5 bases, J lost 5 bases, and 18 bases lay in between. The CDR3 sequence is 15 residues long. The full variable domain, in which reference TRBV7-8 and TRBJ1-1 provide the parts outside the CDR3, is GAGVSQSPRYKVAKRGQDVALRCDPISGHVSLFWYQQALGQGPEFLTYFQNEAQLDKSGLPSDRFFAERPEGSVSTLKIQRTQQEDSAVYLCASSRGTSRGTEAFFGQGTRLTVV.

The V call is TRBV5-1, the J call TRBJ1-1; D is undetermined. Germline assignment: CDR1 SGHRS and CDR2 YFSETQ. V lost 4 bases and J 0 bases, leaving 13 bases between the germline ends. The CDR3 extends over 15 amino acids. CDR3 protein: CASSIDKVMNTEAFF. Written as DNA, the CDR3 is TGCGCCAGCAGCATCGACAAGGTGATGAACACTGAAGCTTTCTTT.

The chain has TRBV4-1 and TRBJ2-1; D gene unclear. The CDR3 is 12 amino acids. Germline CDR1 reads MGHRA; CDR2 reads YSYEKL. Trimming took 1 base from V and 8 from J, leaving 6 bases between them. DNA of the CDR3: TGCGCCAGCAGCCAAGCCCCCGATGAGCAGTTCTTC. It codes for CASSQAPDEQFF.

V is TRBV30 and J is TRBJ1-2, with a possible D match to TRBD1 (5 bases). The germline V gene encodes CDR1 GTSNPN and CDR2 SVGIG (reference sequence). Trimming stripped 1 base from V and 4 bases from J, with 10 bases between. The CDR3 is 13 amino acids. CDR3 region: CAWSGGSGYGYTF. Here the CDR3 DNA reads TGTGCCTGGAGTGGGGGCTCCGGCTATGGCTACACCTTC.

The chain combines TRBV7-2 with TRBJ2-1, with TRBD1 identical over 11 bases. The CDR3 extends over 15 amino acids. J gave up 9 bases and V 4 bases, and 8 bases lay outside the gene matches. Germline V CDR1 and CDR2: SGHTA, FQGNSA. This CDR3 reads CASSSGTGGRGEQFF. As DNA, the CDR3 is TGTGCCAGCAGCTCCGGGACAGGGGGACGGGGTGAGCAGTTCTTC.

The chain combines TRBV20-1 with TRBJ1-1; D gene unclear. The CDR3 covers 11 residues. The ends were cut back, 5 bases at V and 10 bases at J, with 14 bases in the middle. Germline V gene sequence: CDR1 DFQATT, CDR2 SNEGSKA (reference sequence). The CDR3 sequence: CSAPTRQSAFF. In nucleotides, the CDR3 is TGCAGTGCTCCAACCCGACAATCAGCTTTCTTT.

This chain joins TRBV24-1 and TRBJ2-7; possible D gene TRBD1, 5 bases. CDR1 and CDR2 (germline): KGHDR, SFDVKD. The length of the CDR3 is 14 residues. The germline V and J ends were trimmed by 7 bases and 1 base, with 13 bases remaining between them. This chain's CDR3 is CATRGPGPSYEQYF. The CDR3 coding sequence is TGTGCCACCAGGGGTCCAGGGCCTTCCTACGAGCAGTACTTC.

CDR3 sequence: CASSLGQGTDTQYF. The CDR3 coding sequence is TGTGCCAGCAGCTTGGGACAGGGCACAGATACGCAGTATTTT. The chain combines TRBV7-3 with TRBJ2-3; 8 bases map to TRBD1. The CDR3 is 14 residues long. The V gene's germline CDR1 is SGHTA and CDR2 FQGTGA. Trimming took 3 bases from V and 1 from J; bases not matched to a gene: 0.

This clone has a handful of counts. The chain recombines TRBV3-1 (or the pseudogene TRBV3-2) with TRBJ1-5; 7 bases fit TRBD1. This CDR3 comprises 14 residues. The germline gives CDR1 LGHDT, CDR2 YNNKEL (reference sequence). Unmatched junction bases numbered 6, after V lost 4 bases and J lost 6 bases. CDR3 amino acids: CASSRQGVTQPQHF. CDR3 sequence (DNA): TGTGCCAGCAGCCGGCAGGGGGTGACTCAGCCCCAGCATTTT.

This clone was detected a few times. V gene TRBV7-8 combines with J gene TRBJ1-1; weak D call: TRBD1 (5 bases). The CDR3 loop spans 14 amino acids. Germline CDR1 reads SGHVS; CDR2 reads FQNEAQ. V lost 1 base and J 4 bases, leaving 10 bases between the germline ends. The CDR3: CASSLVQGGTEAFF. CDR3 in DNA: TGTGCCAGCAGCTTAGTTCAGGGTGGCACTGAAGCTTTCTTT. The whole variable domain, remainder taken from reference TRBV7-8 and TRBJ1-1, is GAGVSQSPRYKVAKRGQDVALRCDPISGHVSLFWYQQALGQGPEFLTYFQNEAQLDKSGLPSDRFFAERPEGSVSTLKIQRTQQEDSAVYLCASSLVQGGTEAFFGQGTRLTVV.

The gene calls are TRBV5-1 and TRBJ2-7, with 11 nucleotides matching TRBD2. Germline V gene lookup returns CDR1 SGHRS and CDR2 YFSETQ. The trim removed 4 bases at V and 2 bases at J, leaving 8 bases unmatched. This CDR3 is built from 16 residues. The CDR3, as DNA: TGCGCCAGCAGCGCCACGACTAGCGGGATAGCCTACGAGCAGTACTTC. Protein: CASSATTSGIAYEQYF.

This rearrangement joins TRBV24-1 to TRBJ2-3; 11 bases fit TRBD2. After removal of 5 bases from V and 4 bases from J, the junction contained 13 bases not matched to a gene. Germline V CDR1 and CDR2: KGHDR, SFDVKD. The CDR3 totals 18 residues. The CDR3 bases are TGTGCCACCAGTGGAGCTAGCGGGAGGAAAGGTCGGGCAGATACGCAGTATTTT. Its translation: CATSGASGRKGRADTQYF.

V gene TRBV10-2 combines with J gene TRBJ2-2, with D unclear. Trimming removed 6 bases from V and 5 bases from J, with 10 bases in between. Germline loops: CDR1 WSHSY, CDR2 SAAADI. This CDR3 contains 13 residues. DNA of the CDR3: TGCGCCAGCAGGATTGTAGAAACCGGGGAGCTGTTTTTT. This sequence encodes CASRIVETGELFF.

CDR3 in DNA: TGTGCCAGCAGCGAGGGGCCGGAGTATAGTGAAGCTTTCTTT. It yields the protein CASSEGPEYSEAFF. The V and J genes are TRBV9 and TRBJ1-1; D is possibly TRBD1 (5 bases). The CDR3 covers 14 residues. Between the trimmed V and J ends, which lost 3 bases and 7 bases, there was a span of 16 bases. Germline-derived CDR1 and CDR2 are SGDLS and YYNGEE.

The gene calls are TRBV6-1 and TRBJ1-4; D is unclear. Trimming stripped 1 base from V and 13 bases from J, with 7 bases between. In germline, CDR1 is MNHNS, CDR2 SASEGT. The CDR3 covers 11 residues. The CDR3 spells CASSEVSGLFF. The CDR3 DNA follows: TGTGCCAGCAGTGAAGTCAGCGGACTGTTTTTT.

In this sample, this clone turned up once. This rearrangement joins TRBV18 to TRBJ1-2; 7 bases match TRBD1. This CDR3 spans 19 amino acids. The germline CDR1 and CDR2 sequences are KGHSH and LQKENI. V shed 5 bases, J shed 0 bases, and the junction held 18 bases outside the gene matches. In DNA form, the CDR3 reads TGTGCCAGCTCAATCGACAGGGTACTGGCTGGAAGGTCTAACTATGGCTACACCTTC. This translates into CASSIDRVLAGRSNYGYTF.

The chain employs TRBV5-5 and TRBJ2-1; D is unresolved. The germline gives CDR1 SGHKS, CDR2 YYEKEE (reference sequence). Trimming removed 1 base from V and 4 bases from J, with 9 bases in between. The CDR3 is 14 amino acids. CDR3 sequence reads: CASSLLQAYNEQFF. The CDR3 region has the DNA TGTGCCAGCAGCTTGCTCCAGGCGTACAATGAGCAGTTCTTC.